Listed below are T cell receptor beta chains from one sample, sequenced in a study of beta chain features in type 1 diabetes. Profiled with immunoSEQ multiplex PCR; TCRdb holds only in-frame clones, not every one. Found here are 350,000 to 400,000 clones, roughly 16% of them singletons; the top ten hold around 0.02%. The sample was naive CD4+ T cells from blood. Receptors were obtained from a woman under 30 in good health. Each CDR3 is given with its conserved first and last residue. Fields, in order: D gene, V gene, J gene, clone size, CDR3 DNA, CDR3 protein. A D gene is named only where the DNA matches it firmly. Where a row states a size, it is once, few, many or the class of an expanded clone; other rows omit it.

D gene: TRBD1
V gene: TRBV4-3
J gene: TRBJ2-7
clone size: few
CDR3 DNA: TGCGCCAGCAGCCAAGACCAGACAGGGGCGAGCTCCTACGAGCAGTACTTC
CDR3 protein: CASSQDQTGASSYEQYF

D gene: TRBD2
V gene: TRBV29-1
J gene: TRBJ2-3
clone size: few
CDR3 DNA: TGCAGCGGAGGGACTAGCGGGAGGGATACGCAGTATTTT
CDR3 protein: CSGGTSGRDTQYF

D gene: .
V gene: TRBV6-1
J gene: TRBJ2-7
clone size: few
CDR3 DNA: TGTGCCAGCCGTTCAGGGGACGAGCAGTACTTC
CDR3 protein: CASRSGDEQYF

D gene: .
V gene: TRBV18
J gene: TRBJ1-4
clone size: .
CDR3 DNA: TGTGCCAGCTCACCCCGGCCCGGGGGAACTAATGAAAAACTGTTTTTT
CDR3 protein: CASSPRPGGTNEKLFF

D gene: TRBD1
V gene: TRBV7-2
J gene: TRBJ2-7
clone size: few
CDR3 DNA: TGTGCCAGCAGCCCTCCTTCGACAGGGATCGAGCAGTACTTC
CDR3 protein: CASSPPSTGIEQYF

D gene: TRBD2
V gene: TRBV29-1
J gene: TRBJ2-5
clone size: .
CDR3 DNA: TGCAGCGTTGAAGCCGGGACTAGCGGGAGAGCCCCCCACCAAGAGACCCAGTACTTC
CDR3 protein: CSVEAGTSGRAPHQETQYF

D gene: TRBD1
V gene: TRBV15
J gene: TRBJ1-2
clone size: .
CDR3 DNA: TGTGCCACCAGCAGAGATGAGGACAGGGCCTATGGCTACACCTTC
CDR3 protein: CATSRDEDRAYGYTF

D gene: .
V gene: TRBV30
J gene: TRBJ1-2
clone size: once
CDR3 DNA: TGTGCCTGGAGTGTATTGAGGCGTTATGGCTACACCTTC
CDR3 protein: CAWSVLRRYGYTF

D gene: TRBD2
V gene: TRBV25-1
J gene: TRBJ2-3
clone size: few
CDR3 DNA: TGTGCCAGCAGTGAATGGGGGACTAGCGGGAGAGGGTATTTT
CDR3 protein: CASSEWGTSGRGYF

D gene: .
V gene: TRBV28
J gene: TRBJ2-1
clone size: .
CDR3 DNA: TGTGCCAGCAGCCCTACCCCAGGTTTGAATGAGCAGTTCTTC
CDR3 protein: CASSPTPGLNEQFF

D gene: .
V gene: TRBV29-1
J gene: TRBJ1-2
clone size: .
CDR3 DNA: TGCAGCGGGGACGGTGGGGGGAGTGACTATGGCTACACCTTC
CDR3 protein: CSGDGGGSDYGYTF

D gene: TRBD2
V gene: TRBV11-2
J gene: TRBJ2-3
clone size: .
CDR3 DNA: TGTGCCAGCAGCTCCCGACTAGCGGGAGCAGATACGCAGTATTTT
CDR3 protein: CASSSRLAGADTQYF

D gene: TRBD2
V gene: TRBV7-2
J gene: TRBJ2-1
clone size: few
CDR3 DNA: TGTGCCAGCAGCTTAGAATTAGCGGGAGGGAATGAGCAGTTCTTC
CDR3 protein: CASSLELAGGNEQFF

D gene: .
V gene: TRBV29-1
J gene: TRBJ1-1
clone size: .
CDR3 DNA: TGCAGCGTTGAGACAGTCAACACTGAAGCTTTCTTT
CDR3 protein: CSVETVNTEAFF

D gene: .
V gene: TRBV5-1
J gene: TRBJ2-5
clone size: .
CDR3 DNA: TGCGCCAGCAGCTCGAGCCCGAGGGAGACCCAGTACTTC
CDR3 protein: CASSSSPRETQYF

D gene: TRBD2
V gene: TRBV9
J gene: TRBJ2-7
clone size: few
CDR3 DNA: TGTGCCAGCAGCGCCCCAGCGGGGCCTCCTTACGAGCAGTACTTC
CDR3 protein: CASSAPAGPPYEQYF

D gene: .
V gene: TRBV9
J gene: TRBJ2-2
clone size: .
CDR3 DNA: TGTGCCAGCAGCGTAGACCCGCAGGCCGGGGAGCTGTTTTTT
CDR3 protein: CASSVDPQAGELFF

D gene: TRBD1
V gene: TRBV28
J gene: TRBJ1-5
clone size: .
CDR3 DNA: TGTGCCAGCAGATTACCGGGACAGGGACCGCCCCAGCATTTT
CDR3 protein: CASRLPGQGPPQHF

D gene: TRBD2
V gene: TRBV23-1
J gene: TRBJ2-7
clone size: .
CDR3 DNA: TGCGCCAGCAGTCGATCCTTAGAGCGGGATCGGGGTTACGAGCAGTACTTC
CDR3 protein: CASSRSLERDRGYEQYF

D gene: .
V gene: TRBV11-2
J gene: TRBJ2-5
clone size: .
CDR3 DNA: TGTGCCAGCAGCTTAGGGGTACACAGGGTGTGGACCCAGTACTTC
CDR3 protein: CASSLGVHRVWTQYF

D gene: TRBD1
V gene: TRBV18
J gene: TRBJ2-1
clone size: few
CDR3 DNA: TGTGCCAGCTCACCAAGGATCGGGACAGAAGGCAATGAGCAGTTCTTC
CDR3 protein: CASSPRIGTEGNEQFF

D gene: TRBD2
V gene: TRBV29-1
J gene: TRBJ2-7
clone size: .
CDR3 DNA: TGCAGCGTTGATGGGGGACTAGCGGGAAATCGCTACGAGCAGTACTTC
CDR3 protein: CSVDGGLAGNRYEQYF

D gene: TRBD2
V gene: TRBV7-2
J gene: TRBJ2-5
clone size: few
CDR3 DNA: TGTGCCAGCAGTTCAGCGGGAGGGCCAGGAGGGACCCAGTACTTC
CDR3 protein: CASSSAGGPGGTQYF

D gene: TRBD1
V gene: TRBV5-4
J gene: TRBJ2-2
clone size: .
CDR3 DNA: TGTGCCAGCAGCCTAAGACAGGGGGCAGGAACCGGGGAGCTGTTTTTT
CDR3 protein: CASSLRQGAGTGELFF

D gene: TRBD2
V gene: TRBV9
J gene: TRBJ2-7
clone size: .
CDR3 DNA: TGTGCCAGCAGCTCCCGGGGGGAGGACTCCTACGAGCAGTACTTC
CDR3 protein: CASSSRGEDSYEQYF

D gene: .
V gene: TRBV9
J gene: TRBJ1-3
clone size: few
CDR3 DNA: TGTGCCAGCAGCTCGCGCGAAGGAAACACCATATATTTT
CDR3 protein: CASSSREGNTIYF

D gene: .
V gene: TRBV5-1
J gene: TRBJ2-3
clone size: .
CDR3 DNA: TGCGCCAGCAGCTTGATACGGGAGCTCTCAGATACGCAGTATTTT
CDR3 protein: CASSLIRELSDTQYF

D gene: .
V gene: TRBV5-6
J gene: TRBJ1-1
clone size: .
CDR3 DNA: TGTGCCAGCAGCTTGGGCCCGCTAGGGGACACTGAAGCTTTCTTT
CDR3 protein: CASSLGPLGDTEAFF

D gene: .
V gene: TRBV5-1
J gene: TRBJ2-5
clone size: .
CDR3 DNA: TGCGCCAGCAGACTTCTAAACAGGTTCCAAGAGACCCAGTACTTC
CDR3 protein: CASRLLNRFQETQYF

D gene: .
V gene: TRBV27
J gene: TRBJ2-6
clone size: .
CDR3 DNA: TGTGCCAGACCTCCCTACTCTGGGGCCAACGTCCTGACTTTC
CDR3 protein: CARPPYSGANVLTF

D gene: .
V gene: TRBV7-2
J gene: TRBJ2-1
clone size: .
CDR3 DNA: TGTGCCAGCAGCTTAGACGGGTATAACAATGAGCAGTTCTTC
CDR3 protein: CASSLDGYNNEQFF

D gene: TRBD1
V gene: TRBV6-5
J gene: TRBJ1-1
clone size: few
CDR3 DNA: TGTGCCAGCAAAACAGGGGGCATGAAGGCTTTCTTT
CDR3 protein: CASKTGGMKAFF

D gene: TRBD1
V gene: TRBV28
J gene: TRBJ2-1
clone size: .
CDR3 DNA: TGTGCCAGCAGTCTCGACAGGGGAACCTACAATGAGCAGTTCTTC
CDR3 protein: CASSLDRGTYNEQFF

D gene: TRBD2
V gene: TRBV19
J gene: TRBJ2-4
clone size: few
CDR3 DNA: TGTGCCAGTAATCTAGCGGGAGGGCCGAATAGAGATCAGTACTTC
CDR3 protein: CASNLAGGPNRDQYF

D gene: .
V gene: TRBV13
J gene: TRBJ2-7
clone size: .
CDR3 DNA: TGTGCCAGCAGCTTAGCGTCGTGGGGCCTCGAGCAGTACTTC
CDR3 protein: CASSLASWGLEQYF

D gene: TRBD1
V gene: TRBV20-1
J gene: TRBJ2-1
clone size: few
CDR3 DNA: TGCAGTGTTAAGGGGGCCCGTGAGCAGTTCTTC
CDR3 protein: CSVKGAREQFF